The clone carrying this TCR beta chain was observed at least ten times. This specimen comes from a study of regulatory T cells in long-lasting Graves disease. CDR1 is SNHLY, CDR2 FYNNEI, per germline. This CDR3 has 14 residues. The sample's time point: newly diagnosed GD, antithyroid drugs for less than 3 months. RNA extracted from PBMCs served as the sequencing template. EDTA tubes received 7.5 to 9 milliliters of drawn peripheral blood. Arm-PCR with iRepertoire HTBI primers amplified the CDR3 regions for these TCR beta libraries. TCRdb re-called the multiplex PCR reads with MiXCR, one entry per CDR3 protein. The table has about 460,000 distinct CDR3 sequences, 12% to 15% seen once. The data were also submitted as part of a second study, on T cells in Graves' hyperthyroidism and ophthalmopathy. That study reports: In patients aged 18 to 65, hyperthyroidism was newly diagnosed, with duration under 2 months. Uncontrolled infection, other autoimmune disease, pregnancy or lactation excluded patients.

The V call is TRBV2, the J call TRBJ2-5, with 8 bases that match TRBD2. The DNA end is more similar to TRBJ2-1, so the J call may be wrong. This TCR was recovered from a woman aged 45-59 years with Graves disease. The starting material was peripheral blood mononuclear cells (PBMCs), obtained at new diagnosis, from a patient treated with antithyroid drugs. CDR3 bases: TGTGCCAGCATCCCACTAGCGGTCGACAATGAGCAGTTCTTC. It encodes CASIPLAVDNEQFF.